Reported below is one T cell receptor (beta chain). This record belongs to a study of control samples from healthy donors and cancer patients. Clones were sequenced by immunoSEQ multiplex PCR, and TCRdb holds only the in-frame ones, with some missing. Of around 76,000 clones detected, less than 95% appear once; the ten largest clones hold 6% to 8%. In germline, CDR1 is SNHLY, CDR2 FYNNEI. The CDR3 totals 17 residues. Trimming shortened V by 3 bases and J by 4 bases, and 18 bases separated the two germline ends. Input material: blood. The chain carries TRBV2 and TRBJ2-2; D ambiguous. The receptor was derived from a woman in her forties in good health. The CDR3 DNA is TGTGCCAGCAGTGATCCCTCTAGTTTGTCGGGCACCGGGGAGCTGTTTTTT. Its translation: CASSDPSSLSGTGELFF.